The 32 T cell receptor beta chains listed next were all sequenced from one sample in a study of blood T cell repertoires in COVID-19. Profiling relied on immunoSEQ multiplex PCR, and the TCRdb table lists in-frame clones only, not all of them. The data show 400,000 to 500,000 clones, roughly 90% seen once. The material sequenced was PBMCs or T cells enriched from blood (not recorded which). These receptor sequences come from a middle-aged woman who had recovered from COVID-19.

The gene calls are TRBV5-4 and TRBJ2-1; 7 bases align to TRBD2. The junction had 6 bases not matched to a gene; V was cut back by 2 bases and J by 4 bases. This CDR3 is built from 15 residues. In germline, CDR1 is SGHNT, CDR2 YYREEE (reference sequence). As DNA, the CDR3 is TGTGCCAGCAGCTTTTCTAGCGGACTTTACAATGAGCAGTTCTTC. This gives the protein CASSFSSGLYNEQFF. Drawing the rest from reference TRBV5-4 and TRBJ2-1, the complete variable domain is ETGVTQSPTHLIKTRGQQVTLRCSSQSGHNTVSWYQQALGQGPQFIFQYYREEENGRGNFPPRFSGLQFPNYSSELNVNALELDDSALYLCASSFSSGLYNEQFFGPGTRLTVL.

The table lists this clone with a count of one. The V gene is TRBV7-9, the J gene TRBJ2-1; D remains unclear. Trimming took 5 bases from V and 0 from J, leaving 14 bases between them. Germline V gives CDR1 SEHNR, CDR2 FQNEAQ (reference sequence). CDR3 size: 16 residues. The CDR3: CASSPSRLSSYNEQFF. The CDR3 bases are TGTGCCAGCAGCCCTTCGAGGTTAAGCTCCTACAATGAGCAGTTCTTC.

This clone has a single count. The V call is TRBV11-2, the J call TRBJ1-4; the D gene is possibly TRBD1 (6 bases). The CDR3 contains 16 residues. Germline V gives CDR1 SGHAT, CDR2 FQNNGV. V was trimmed by 5 bases and J by 0 bases, leaving 13 bases between them. The CDR3 region is CASSRRGGSTNEKLFF. The DNA of the CDR3 is TGTGCCAGCAGCCGAAGGGGGGGTTCAACTAATGAAAAACTGTTTTTT.

Of note for this clone: Sequence at one end of the junction differs from germline and may be a read error. In DNA form, the CDR3 reads TGTGCCACCAGCAGAGAAGGGACTAGCGGGATCAACGATTTT. Amino acids: CATSREGTSGINDF. This sequence joins TRBV15 and TRBJ2-3; TRBD2 agrees at 13 bases. Germline CDR1 reads LNHNV; CDR2 reads YYDKDF (reference sequence). This CDR3 contains 14 residues. The entire variable domain, with the rest obtained from reference TRBV15 and TRBJ2-3, is as follows: DAMVIQNPRYQVTQFGKPVTLSCSQTLNHNVMYWYQQKSSQAPKLLFHYYDKDFNNEADTPDNFQSRRPNTSFCFLDIRSPGLGDTAMYLCATSREGTSGINDFGPGTRLTVL.

The V and J genes are TRBV27 and TRBJ2-7, with D perhaps matching TRBD1 (6 bases). Germline CDR1 and CDR2: MNHEY and SMNVEV (reference sequence). The CDR3 runs 14 residues. V lost 2 bases, J lost 2 bases, and 10 bases lay in between. The DNA for the CDR3 is TGTGCCAGCAGTTTAGGGACAAACCCCTACGAGCAGTACTTC. Its protein product is CASSLGTNPYEQYF.

This clone was seen a few times. The chain employs TRBV12-3 or TRBV12-4 and TRBJ1-1; no clear D. The V end was cut by 3 bases, the J end by 1 base, with 6 bases between. The CDR3 length is 13 residues. The CDR3 sequence: CASSLHRNTEAFF. The CDR3 coding sequence is TGTGCCAGCAGTTTGCACAGGAACACTGAAGCTTTCTTT.

The chain couples TRBV12-5 to TRBJ2-7, with 8 bases lining up with TRBD2. In germline, CDR1 is LGHNT, CDR2 FRNRAP. CDR3 length equals 14 residues. J was trimmed by 6 bases and V by 3 bases; bases with no gene match: 7. As DNA, the CDR3 is TGTGCTAGTGGTTTAGGTGCCCGGGAGGGCGAGCAGTACTTC. Translation: CASGLGAREGEQYF.

This clone was seen a few times. The chain links TRBV11-2 to TRBJ1-2; D is undetermined. This CDR3 region has 15 residues. The V gene's germline CDR1 is SGHAT and CDR2 FQNNGV. Trimming took 0 bases from V and 8 from J, leaving 16 bases between them. The CDR3 DNA sequence: TGTGCCAGCAGCTTAGATCGGTCCTCTTACGCCGGCTACACCTTC. Its translation: CASSLDRSSYAGYTF.

The chain employs TRBV5-1 and TRBJ1-4; D gene uncertain. V was shortened by 5 bases and J by 6 bases, with 14 bases between the two germline ends. The CDR3 has 14 residues. Germline V CDR1 and CDR2: SGHRS, YFSETQ. CDR3 loop: CASSLPGSDEKLFF. CDR3 DNA sequence: TGCGCCAGCAGTCTACCGGGGAGCGATGAAAAACTGTTTTTT.

V gene TRBV15 combines with J gene TRBJ2-1, with D tentatively TRBD2 (7 bases). Trimming removed 8 bases at V and 3 bases at J, with 14 bases between. The CDR3 runs to 14 residues. CDR1 and CDR2 from the germline V gene are LNHNV and YYDKDF (reference sequence). CDR3 region: CATSGGQFYNEQFF. Here the CDR3 DNA reads TGTGCCACCTCCGGGGGGCAATTCTACAATGAGCAGTTCTTC.

CDR3 loop: CASSPYGLQVVLDYGYTF. CDR3 DNA: TGTGCCAGCAGCCCTTACGGCTTGCAGGTAGTTTTGGACTATGGCTACACCTTC. The rearrangement joins TRBV7-9 to TRBJ1-2; D unclear. Trimming stripped 5 bases from V and 3 bases from J, with 25 bases between. Germline V gene lookup returns CDR1 SEHNR and CDR2 FQNEAQ (reference sequence). This CDR3 has 18 residues.

The DNA of the CDR3 is TGTGCCAGCAGTGAACAGGGTTCTCGGAACACTGAAGCTTTCTTT. Amino acids: CASSEQGSRNTEAFF. The chain carries TRBV27 and TRBJ1-1, with TRBD1 as a possible D gene (6 bases). CDR1 MNHEY and CDR2 SMNVEV come from the germline V gene (reference sequence). The CDR3 is 15 residues long. The germline V and J ends were trimmed by 5 bases and 1 base, with 14 bases remaining between them.

As DNA, the CDR3 is TGTGCCAGCAGTTACGCGCCTCCAGGGGTAGACACTGAAGCTTTCTTT. This codes for CASSYAPPGVDTEAFF. The rearrangement uses TRBV6-2 or TRBV6-3 and TRBJ1-1; TRBD1 might be the D (6 bases). From germline, CDR1 is MNHEY and CDR2 SVGEGT. The CDR3 has 16 amino acids. Trimming took 2 bases from V and 3 from J, leaving 16 bases between them.

The genes are TRBV6-5 and TRBJ1-2; 8 nucleotides align to TRBD1. The CDR3 runs 15 residues. Germline lookup yields CDR1 MNHEY and CDR2 SVGAGI. The J segment lost 4 bases and the V segment lost 5 bases, leaving 9 bases of the junction unmatched. CDR3 sequence: CASSQTFGTGYGYTF. CDR3 bases: TGTGCCAGCAGTCAGACCTTCGGGACAGGCTATGGCTACACCTTC.

The V call is TRBV7-2, the J call TRBJ1-1; TRBD1 might be the D (5 bases). The V end lost 3 bases, the J end lost 1 base, and 12 bases lay between the germline ends. The CDR3 totals 15 residues. Germline assignment: CDR1 SGHTA and CDR2 FQGNSA. The CDR3 region is CASSLWGTQNTEAFF. The CDR3 region has the DNA TGTGCCAGCAGCTTGTGGGGGACTCAGAACACTGAAGCTTTCTTT. Combining the CDR3 with reference TRBV7-2 and TRBJ1-1 gives the whole variable domain GAGVSQSPSNKVTEKGKDVELRCDPISGHTALYWYRQSLGQGLEFLIYFQGNSAPDKSGLPSDRFSAERTGGSVSTLTIQRTQQEDSAVYLCASSLWGTQNTEAFFGQGTRLTVV.

This clone was recorded a few times. The chain links TRBV7-6 to TRBJ1-1, with D tentatively TRBD1 (5 bases). Germline V CDR1 and CDR2: SGHVS, FNYEAQ. Between the trimmed V and J ends, which lost 1 base and 4 bases, there was a span of 10 bases. The CDR3 consists of 14 residues. The CDR3 nucleotides are TGTGCCAGCAGCTTAGAGGGGTCTCCCACTGAAGCTTTCTTT. It encodes CASSLEGSPTEAFF. The variable domain in full, with the rest retrieved from reference TRBV7-6 and TRBJ1-1, is GAGVSQSPRYKVTKRGQDVALRCDPISGHVSLYWYRQALGQGPEFLTYFNYEAQQDKSGLPNDRFSAERPEGSISTLTIQRTEQRDSAMYRCASSLEGSPTEAFFGQGTRLTVV.

The chain links TRBV19 to TRBJ1-5; maybe TRBD1 (6 bases). V lost 4 bases and J lost 0, with 10 bases in between. This CDR3 region has 15 residues. Germline values: CDR1 LNHDA, CDR2 SQIVND (reference sequence). The CDR3 spells CASSKYRDSNQPQHF. CDR3 sequence (DNA): TGTGCCAGTAGTAAATACAGGGATAGCAATCAGCCCCAGCATTTT.

Only one count was recorded for this clone. The chain joins TRBV4-1 to TRBJ1-2; the match to TRBD1 covers 10 bases. Germline loops: CDR1 MGHRA, CDR2 YSYEKL. This CDR3 is built from 15 residues. Trimming at V came to 1 base and at J to 4 bases, leaving 3 bases not matched to a gene. DNA for the CDR3: TGCGCCAGCAGCCAAGGACAGGGGGCCGGCTATGGCTACACCTTC. This codes for CASSQGQGAGYGYTF.

The V gene is TRBV11-2, the J gene TRBJ2-1, with 9 bases that match TRBD2. This CDR3 spans 16 amino acids. With V trimmed by 1 base and J by 12 bases, 13 bases remained unmatched. The germline CDR1 and CDR2 sequences are SGHAT and FQNNGV. CDR3 sequence: CASSLVASGALGGQFF. The CDR3 DNA sequence: TGTGCCAGCAGCTTAGTAGCTAGCGGGGCACTGGGGGGGCAGTTCTTC.

This rearrangement joins TRBV2 to TRBJ2-2; weak D call: TRBD2 (5 bases). Looked up from germline, CDR1 is SNHLY and CDR2 is FYNNEI. CDR3 length: 14 residues. The V end lost 7 bases, the J end lost 2 bases, and 11 bases lay between the germline ends. The CDR3 sequence: CASTGNRNTGELFF. For the CDR3, the DNA is TGTGCCAGCACGGGGAACAGAAACACCGGGGAGCTGTTTTTT.

The gene calls are TRBV19 and TRBJ2-2; D is undetermined. The ends were cut back, 5 bases at V and 1 base at J, with 14 bases in the middle. Per the germline V gene, CDR1 is LNHDA and CDR2 is SQIVND (reference sequence). CDR3 length equals 16 residues. In DNA form, the CDR3 reads TGTGCCAGTAGTCGATTGGCACAGAGGAACACCGGGGAGCTGTTTTTT. Its translation is CASSRLAQRNTGELFF.

The chain employs TRBV7-2 and TRBJ2-2, with D tentatively TRBD2 (6 bases). V was trimmed by 3 bases and J by 8 bases, leaving 10 bases between them. Germline assignment: CDR1 SGHTA and CDR2 FQGNSA. The CDR3 contains 13 residues. The CDR3 DNA sequence: TGTGCCAGCAGCTTCGGGAGAGGGGGGGAGCTGTTTTTT. Translation gives CASSFGRGGELFF.

This clone was recorded once. The chain is built from TRBV5-1 and TRBJ2-3, with D unresolved. The germline V gene has CDR1 SGHRS and CDR2 YFSETQ. Trimming shortened V by 4 bases and J by 5 bases, and 11 bases separated the two germline ends. The CDR3 is 13 amino acids. The CDR3 bases are TGCGCCAGCAGCCACCGACCGGGAGATACGCAGTATTTT. Protein product: CASSHRPGDTQYF.

The chain carries TRBV19 and TRBJ2-1; 7 nucleotides align to TRBD1. The V segment lost 4 bases and the J segment 9 bases; nucleotides outside the gene matches: 12. This CDR3 region has 15 residues. Looked up from germline, CDR1 is LNHDA and CDR2 is SQIVND (reference sequence). CDR3 sequence (DNA): TGTGCCAGTAGTAAAGCCCTACAGGGGATGGGTGAGCAGTTCTTC. Translated: CASSKALQGMGEQFF.

The chain employs TRBV30 and TRBJ1-5; D uncertain. CDR1 and CDR2 from the germline V gene are GTSNPN and SVGIG (reference sequence). V lost 1 base and J lost 0, with 7 bases in between. The CDR3 sequence is 14 residues long. The CDR3 sequence is CAWSEINSNQPQHF. CDR3 in DNA: TGTGCCTGGAGTGAAATAAATAGCAATCAGCCCCAGCATTTT.

In the case of this clone: A read error may produce the germline difference seen at one junction end. V usage is TRBV2 and J usage is TRBJ1-2, with D perhaps TRBD1 (6 bases). The CDR3 covers 17 residues. Germline-derived CDR1 and CDR2 are SNHLY and FYNNEI. The CDR3 DNA follows: TGTGCCAGCAGCCGGACAGTAGCCCCGTCGGCGCACAATACACCGGCCTTC. Encoded protein: CASSRTVAPSAHNTPAF.

The J gene is TRBJ2-1, the V gene TRBV20-1; D remains unclear. The CDR3 consists of 14 residues. Looked up from germline, CDR1 is DFQATT and CDR2 is SNEGSKA (reference sequence). The V end was cut by 3 bases, the J end by 0 bases, with 9 bases between. The DNA of the CDR3 is TGCAGTGCTAGTCCACAGATCTCCTACAATGAGCAGTTCTTC. Translating gives CSASPQISYNEQFF.

The chain employs TRBV7-2 and TRBJ1-1; the D is unclear. The CDR3 runs to 13 residues. V shed 5 bases and J shed 8 bases, with 15 bases lying between them. The germline V gene encodes CDR1 SGHTA and CDR2 FQGNSA. The CDR3 region has the DNA TGTGCCAGCAGCCCTAGACCCGCCGGGGAAGCTTTCTTT. Amino acids: CASSPRPAGEAFF.

The table lists this clone with a few counts. The chain combines TRBV4-1 with TRBJ2-1; the match to TRBD2 covers 13 bases. V lost 1 base, J lost 7 bases, and 4 bases stayed unmatched. The CDR3 extends over 16 amino acids. Germline CDR1 MGHRA, CDR2 YSYEKL. This CDR3 is CASSQGLAGGRNEQFF. DNA of the CDR3: TGCGCCAGCAGCCAAGGACTAGCGGGAGGTAGGAATGAGCAGTTCTTC.

The rearrangement links TRBV28 to TRBJ2-7; 9 bases agree with TRBD1. CDR1 and CDR2 (germline): MDHEN, SYDVKM. This CDR3 has 15 residues. Trimming removed 4 bases from V and 5 bases from J; junction bases left unmatched: 9. CDR3 amino acids: CASSSPTGGLNEQYF. The CDR3 DNA follows: TGTGCCAGCAGTTCGCCAACAGGGGGCCTTAACGAGCAGTACTTC.

V usage is TRBV28 and J usage is TRBJ1-1; D uncertain. The CDR3 has 16 amino acids. Trimming left V 3 bases short and J 0 bases short, with 14 bases between. The germline CDR1 and CDR2 sequences are MDHEN and SYDVKM. The CDR3 is CASSLNRRMVNTEAFF. The CDR3 coding sequence is TGTGCCAGCAGTTTGAATAGGAGAATGGTGAACACTGAAGCTTTCTTT.

The chain couples TRBV7-8 to TRBJ2-7, with TRBD2 matching over 9 bases. The J segment lost 6 bases and the V segment lost 4 bases, leaving 10 bases of the junction unmatched. The germline V gene has CDR1 SGHVS and CDR2 FQNEAQ. There are 15 residues in the CDR3. DNA of the CDR3: TGTGCCAGCAGCTCGACGGCGGGAGGGACCGGCGAGCAGTACTTC. Its protein is CASSSTAGGTGEQYF.